This is a list of T cell receptor beta chains from one sample in a study of shared clonotypes between healthy human individuals. TCRdb's table, derived via immunoSEQ multiplex PCR, lists solely in-frame clones and lacks some. The sample lists some 1,400,000 clones; 96% were seen once. Sample: naive CD4+ T cells sorted from blood. The receptors originated from a man aged 25-45 years in good health. Both conserved end residues are part of each CDR3. Fields, in order: J gene, V gene, CDR3 protein.

j_gene: TRBJ2-7; v_gene: TRBV10-3; CDR3aa: CAISESGSYEQYF
j_gene: TRBJ2-1; v_gene: TRBV10-3; CDR3aa: CAISESQGRYEQFF
j_gene: TRBJ2-3; v_gene: TRBV4-2; CDR3aa: CASSQDRAWGTDTQYF
j_gene: TRBJ1-1; v_gene: TRBV10-1; CDR3aa: CASSGNRNTEAFF
j_gene: TRBJ2-1; v_gene: TRBV28; CDR3aa: CASGVSYNEQFF
j_gene: TRBJ2-1; v_gene: TRBV7-9; CDR3aa: CASSSGLARPVRQFF
j_gene: TRBJ2-7; v_gene: TRBV6-5; CDR3aa: CASSPGTGIYEQYF
j_gene: TRBJ2-7; v_gene: TRBV25-1; CDR3aa: CASSGIPSYEQYF
j_gene: TRBJ1-2; v_gene: TRBV7-9; CDR3aa: CASSIGQNDYGYTF
j_gene: TRBJ1-4; v_gene: TRBV7-2; CDR3aa: CASSLDSRINEKLFF
j_gene: TRBJ1-2; v_gene: TRBV5-1; CDR3aa: CASSIGPLYGYTF
j_gene: TRBJ1-2; v_gene: TRBV5-5; CDR3aa: CASSSRTGAPTGYTF
j_gene: TRBJ1-1; v_gene: TRBV5-4; CDR3aa: CASSLIGVRTEAFF
j_gene: TRBJ1-3; v_gene: TRBV5-1; CDR3aa: CASSLGSNTGNTIYF
j_gene: TRBJ1-2; v_gene: TRBV6-1; CDR3aa: CASLGRGQAFYGYTF
j_gene: TRBJ2-3; v_gene: TRBV7-2; CDR3aa: CASRITGVDTQYF
j_gene: TRBJ2-7; v_gene: TRBV10-2; CDR3aa: CASSVTASYEQYF
j_gene: TRBJ1-4; v_gene: TRBV15; CDR3aa: CATSRVGPGLFF
j_gene: TRBJ2-1; v_gene: TRBV18; CDR3aa: CASSSRLAGRGEQFF
j_gene: TRBJ1-1; v_gene: TRBV5-1; CDR3aa: CASSLTMNTEAFF
j_gene: TRBJ2-3; v_gene: TRBV5-1; CDR3aa: CASSLPGTDTQYF
j_gene: TRBJ1-4; v_gene: TRBV7-2; CDR3aa: CASSARLGRARSTNEKLFF
j_gene: TRBJ2-1; v_gene: TRBV6-1; CDR3aa: CASSVSSNEQFF
j_gene: TRBJ1-2; v_gene: TRBV10-3; CDR3aa: CAISFPGQGAHGYTF
j_gene: TRBJ1-5; v_gene: TRBV29-1; CDR3aa: CSVEDRMGQPQHF
j_gene: TRBJ1-5; v_gene: TRBV5-6; CDR3aa: CASSLGFYSNQPQHF
j_gene: TRBJ2-5; v_gene: TRBV7-9; CDR3aa: CASSLGLAGGETQYF